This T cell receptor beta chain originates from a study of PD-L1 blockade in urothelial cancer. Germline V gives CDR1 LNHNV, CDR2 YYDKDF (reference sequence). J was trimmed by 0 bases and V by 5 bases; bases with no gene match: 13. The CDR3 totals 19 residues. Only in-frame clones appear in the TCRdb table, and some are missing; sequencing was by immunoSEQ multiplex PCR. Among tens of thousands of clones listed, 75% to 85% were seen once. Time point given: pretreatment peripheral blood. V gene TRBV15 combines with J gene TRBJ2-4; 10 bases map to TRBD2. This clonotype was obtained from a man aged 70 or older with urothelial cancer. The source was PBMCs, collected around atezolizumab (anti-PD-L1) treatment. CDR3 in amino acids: CATSQREGPALLAKNIQYF. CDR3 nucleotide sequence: TGTGCCACCAGCCAGCGGGAGGGGCCCGCACTGCTAGCCAAAAACATTCAGTACTTC.